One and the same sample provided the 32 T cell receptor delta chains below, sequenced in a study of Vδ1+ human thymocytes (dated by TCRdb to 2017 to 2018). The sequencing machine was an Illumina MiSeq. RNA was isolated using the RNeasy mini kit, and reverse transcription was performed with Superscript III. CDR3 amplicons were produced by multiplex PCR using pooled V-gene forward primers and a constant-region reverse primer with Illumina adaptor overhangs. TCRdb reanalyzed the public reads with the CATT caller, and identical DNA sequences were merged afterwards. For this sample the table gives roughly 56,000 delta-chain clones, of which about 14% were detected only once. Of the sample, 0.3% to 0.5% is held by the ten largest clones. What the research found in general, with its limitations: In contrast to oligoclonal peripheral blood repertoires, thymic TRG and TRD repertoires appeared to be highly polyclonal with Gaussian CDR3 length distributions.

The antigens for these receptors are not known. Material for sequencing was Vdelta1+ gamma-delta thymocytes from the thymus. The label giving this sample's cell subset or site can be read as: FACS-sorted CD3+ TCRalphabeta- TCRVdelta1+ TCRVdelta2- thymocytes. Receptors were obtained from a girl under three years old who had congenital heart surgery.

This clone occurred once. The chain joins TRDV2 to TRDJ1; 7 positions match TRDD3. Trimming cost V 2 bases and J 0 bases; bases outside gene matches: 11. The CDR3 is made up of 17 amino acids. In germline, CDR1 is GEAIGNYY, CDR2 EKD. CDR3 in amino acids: CACDIDLWGNYTDKLIF. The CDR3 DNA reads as TGTGCCTGTGACATCGACTTATGGGGGAACTACACCGATAAACTCATCTTT.

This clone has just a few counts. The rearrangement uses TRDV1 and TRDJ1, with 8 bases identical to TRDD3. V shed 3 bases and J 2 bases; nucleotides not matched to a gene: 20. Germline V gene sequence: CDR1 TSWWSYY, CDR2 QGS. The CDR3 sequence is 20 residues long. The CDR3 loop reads CALGDSRPRQLGVKTDKLIF. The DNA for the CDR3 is TGTGCTCTTGGGGATTCCCGGCCTAGGCAACTGGGGGTTAAGACCGATAAACTCATCTTT.

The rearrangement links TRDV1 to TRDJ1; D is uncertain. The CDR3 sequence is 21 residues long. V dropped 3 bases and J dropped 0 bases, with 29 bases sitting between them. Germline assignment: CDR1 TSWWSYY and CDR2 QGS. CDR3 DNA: TGTGCTCTTGGGGAGATCTTCACATTCCAATTCAGTACGTATTACACCGATAAACTCATCTTT. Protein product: CALGEIFTFQFSTYYTDKLIF.

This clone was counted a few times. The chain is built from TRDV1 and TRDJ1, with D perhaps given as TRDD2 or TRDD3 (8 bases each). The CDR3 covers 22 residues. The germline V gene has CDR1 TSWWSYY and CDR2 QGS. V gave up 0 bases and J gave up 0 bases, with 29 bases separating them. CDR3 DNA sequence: TGTGCTCTTGGGGAACTAGGCCTTCCTATGAGGGATACGTTTCCGTACACCGATAAACTCATCTTT. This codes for CALGELGLPMRDTFPYTDKLIF.

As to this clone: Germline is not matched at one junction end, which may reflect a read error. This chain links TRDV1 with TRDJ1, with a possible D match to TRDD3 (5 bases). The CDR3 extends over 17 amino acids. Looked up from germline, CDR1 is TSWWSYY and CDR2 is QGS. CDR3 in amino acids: CALGEGETILYTDKLIF. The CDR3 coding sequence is TGTGCCCTTGGGGAAGGCGAAACCATTTTGTACACCGATAAACTCATCTTT.

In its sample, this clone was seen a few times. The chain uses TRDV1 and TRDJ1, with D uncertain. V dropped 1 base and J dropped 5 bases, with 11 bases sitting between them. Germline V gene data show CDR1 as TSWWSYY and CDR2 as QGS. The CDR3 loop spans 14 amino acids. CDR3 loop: CALGEPQKVDKLIF. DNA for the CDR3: TGTGCTCTTGGGGAACCTCAAAAGGTTGATAAACTCATCTTT.

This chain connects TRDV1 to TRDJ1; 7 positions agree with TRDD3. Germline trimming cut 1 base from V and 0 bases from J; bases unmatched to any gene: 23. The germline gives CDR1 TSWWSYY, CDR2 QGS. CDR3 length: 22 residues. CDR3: CALGERFDLFLRAWGYTDKLIF. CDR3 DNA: TGTGCTCTTGGGGAACGATTTGATCTTTTCTTGAGGGCCTGGGGGTACACCGATAAACTCATCTTT.

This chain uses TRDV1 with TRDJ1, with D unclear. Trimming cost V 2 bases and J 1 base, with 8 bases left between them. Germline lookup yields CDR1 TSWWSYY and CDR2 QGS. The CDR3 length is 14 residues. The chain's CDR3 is CALGENRRTDKLIF. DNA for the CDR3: TGTGCTCTTGGGGAAAACAGGCGCACCGATAAACTCATCTTT.

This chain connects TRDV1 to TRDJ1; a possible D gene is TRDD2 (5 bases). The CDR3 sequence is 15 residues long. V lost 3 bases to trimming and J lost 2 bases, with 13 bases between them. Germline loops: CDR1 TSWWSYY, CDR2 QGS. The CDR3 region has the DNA TGTGCTCTTGGGGACCCTACGCCGATTACCGATAAACTCATCTTT. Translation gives CALGDPTPITDKLIF.

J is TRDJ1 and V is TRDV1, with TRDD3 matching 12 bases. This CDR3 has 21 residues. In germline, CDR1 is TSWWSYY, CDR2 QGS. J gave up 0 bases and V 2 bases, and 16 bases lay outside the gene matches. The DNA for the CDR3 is TGTGCTCTTGGGGAATCGCGCCGGACTACTGGGGGATACTGTAACACCGATAAACTCATCTTT. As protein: CALGESRRTTGGYCNTDKLIF.

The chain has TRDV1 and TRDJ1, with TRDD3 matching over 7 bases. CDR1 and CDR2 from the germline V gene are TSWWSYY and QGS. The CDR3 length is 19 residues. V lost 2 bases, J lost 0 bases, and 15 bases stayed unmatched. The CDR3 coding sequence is TGTGCTCTTGGGGAAATATCCTATTTGGGGGACCGGTACACCGATAAACTCATCTTT. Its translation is CALGEISYLGDRYTDKLIF.

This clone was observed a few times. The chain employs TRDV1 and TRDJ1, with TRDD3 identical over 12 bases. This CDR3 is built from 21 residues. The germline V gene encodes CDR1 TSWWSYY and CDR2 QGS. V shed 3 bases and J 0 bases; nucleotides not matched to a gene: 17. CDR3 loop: CALGDWPSLTGGYRDTDKLIF. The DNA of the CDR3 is TGTGCTCTTGGGGACTGGCCTTCCCTTACTGGGGGATACCGGGACACCGATAAACTCATCTTT.

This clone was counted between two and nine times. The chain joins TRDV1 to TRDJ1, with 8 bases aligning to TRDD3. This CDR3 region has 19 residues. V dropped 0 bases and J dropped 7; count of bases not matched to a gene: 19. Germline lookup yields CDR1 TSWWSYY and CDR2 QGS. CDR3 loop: CALGELSPPQGYAEGKLIF. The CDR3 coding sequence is TGTGCTCTTGGGGAACTAAGCCCACCCCAGGGATACGCGGAGGGTAAACTCATCTTT.

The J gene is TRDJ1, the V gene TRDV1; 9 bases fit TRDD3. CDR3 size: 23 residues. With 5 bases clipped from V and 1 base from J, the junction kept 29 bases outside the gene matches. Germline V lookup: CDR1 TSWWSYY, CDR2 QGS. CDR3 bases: TGTGCTCTTGGGAAAGGGGGAGAGTACCTACCCCTTAGAGGGGATACGTGCACCGATAAACTCATCTTT. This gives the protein CALGKGGEYLPLRGDTCTDKLIF.

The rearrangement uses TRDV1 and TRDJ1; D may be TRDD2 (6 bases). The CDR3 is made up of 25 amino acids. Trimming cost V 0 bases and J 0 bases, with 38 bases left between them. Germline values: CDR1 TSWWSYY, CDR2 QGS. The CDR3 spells CALGELCPPSGAWSNSPLYTDKLIF. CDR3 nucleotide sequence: TGTGCTCTTGGGGAACTCTGTCCCCCTTCCGGCGCGTGGAGTAACTCCCCACTGTACACCGATAAACTCATCTTT.

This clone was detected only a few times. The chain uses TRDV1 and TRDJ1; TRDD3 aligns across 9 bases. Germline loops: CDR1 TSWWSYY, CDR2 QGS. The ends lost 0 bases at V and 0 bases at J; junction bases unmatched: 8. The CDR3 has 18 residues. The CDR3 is CALGELLGGILYTDKLIF. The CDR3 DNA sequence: TGTGCTCTTGGGGAACTCCTTGGGGGGATACTGTACACCGATAAACTCATCTTT.

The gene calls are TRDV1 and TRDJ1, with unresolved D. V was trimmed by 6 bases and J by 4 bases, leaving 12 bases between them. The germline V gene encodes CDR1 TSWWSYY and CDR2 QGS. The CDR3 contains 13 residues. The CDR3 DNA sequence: TGTGCTCTTGGCGCCATCCCCTGCGATAAACTCATCTTT. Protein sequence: CALGAIPCDKLIF.

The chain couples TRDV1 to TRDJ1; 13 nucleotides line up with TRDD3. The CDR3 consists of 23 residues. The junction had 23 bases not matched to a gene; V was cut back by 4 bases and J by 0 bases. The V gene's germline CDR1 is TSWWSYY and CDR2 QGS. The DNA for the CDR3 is TGTGCTCTTGGGGTCCCCTTCCCTACTGGGGGATACGCCGTCCTTTTGTACACCGATAAACTCATCTTT. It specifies CALGVPFPTGGYAVLLYTDKLIF.

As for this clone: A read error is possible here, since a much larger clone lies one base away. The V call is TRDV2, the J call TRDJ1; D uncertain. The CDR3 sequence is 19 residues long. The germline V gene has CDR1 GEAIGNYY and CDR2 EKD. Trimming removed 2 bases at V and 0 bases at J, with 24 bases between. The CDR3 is CACDIESQTIEHYTDKLIF. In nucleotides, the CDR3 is TGTGCCTGTGACATCGAGTCCCAGACGATTGAGCATTACACCGATAAACTCATCTTT.

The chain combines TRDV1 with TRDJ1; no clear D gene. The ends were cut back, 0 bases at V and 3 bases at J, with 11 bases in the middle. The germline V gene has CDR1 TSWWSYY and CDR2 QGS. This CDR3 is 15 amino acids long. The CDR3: CALGELSGAADKLIF. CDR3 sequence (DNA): TGTGCTCTTGGGGAACTTAGTGGAGCCGCCGATAAACTCATCTTT.

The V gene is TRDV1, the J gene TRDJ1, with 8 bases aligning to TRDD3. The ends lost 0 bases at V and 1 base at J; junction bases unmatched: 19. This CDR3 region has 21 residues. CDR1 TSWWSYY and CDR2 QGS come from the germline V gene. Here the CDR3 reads CALGELSLMGGGFPCTDKLIF. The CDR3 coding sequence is TGTGCTCTTGGGGAACTAAGCCTTATGGGTGGGGGATTCCCGTGCACCGATAAACTCATCTTT.

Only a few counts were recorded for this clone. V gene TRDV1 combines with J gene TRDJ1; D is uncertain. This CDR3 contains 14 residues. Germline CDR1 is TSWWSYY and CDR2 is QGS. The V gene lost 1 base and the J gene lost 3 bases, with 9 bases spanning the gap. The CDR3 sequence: CALGEQRVPDKLIF. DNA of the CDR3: TGTGCTCTTGGGGAACAGCGGGTTCCCGATAAACTCATCTTT.

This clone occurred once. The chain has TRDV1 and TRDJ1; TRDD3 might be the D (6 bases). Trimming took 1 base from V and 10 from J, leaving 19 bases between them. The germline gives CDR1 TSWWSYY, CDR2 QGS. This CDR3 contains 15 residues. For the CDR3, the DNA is TGTGCTCTTGGGGAACCACCGCTGGGGACATCGGGACTCATCTTT. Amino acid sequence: CALGEPPLGTSGLIF.

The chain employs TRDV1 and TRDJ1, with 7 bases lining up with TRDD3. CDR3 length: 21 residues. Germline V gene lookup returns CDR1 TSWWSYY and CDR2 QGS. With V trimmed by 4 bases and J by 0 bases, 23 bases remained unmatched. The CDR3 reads CALGAQNPTGDPSLYTDKLIF. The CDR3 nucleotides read TGTGCTCTTGGGGCCCAAAACCCTACTGGGGACCCGTCCTTATACACCGATAAACTCATCTTT.

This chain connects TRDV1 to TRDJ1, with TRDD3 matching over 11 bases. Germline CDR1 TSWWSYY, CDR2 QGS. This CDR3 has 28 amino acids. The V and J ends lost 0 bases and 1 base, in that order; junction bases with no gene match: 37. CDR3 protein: CALGELGISSRLGPSWGIRGKCTDKLIF. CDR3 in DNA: TGTGCTCTTGGGGAACTAGGTATATCCTCCCGACTGGGGCCCAGTTGGGGGATACGCGGAAAGTGCACCGATAAACTCATCTTT.

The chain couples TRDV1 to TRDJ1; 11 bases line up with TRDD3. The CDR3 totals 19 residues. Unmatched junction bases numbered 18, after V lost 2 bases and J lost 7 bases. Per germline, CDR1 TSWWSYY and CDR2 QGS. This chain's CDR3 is CALGEGTSTWGIQEVKLIF. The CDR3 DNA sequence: TGTGCTCTTGGGGAAGGCACTTCGACCTGGGGGATACAGGAGGTTAAACTCATCTTT.

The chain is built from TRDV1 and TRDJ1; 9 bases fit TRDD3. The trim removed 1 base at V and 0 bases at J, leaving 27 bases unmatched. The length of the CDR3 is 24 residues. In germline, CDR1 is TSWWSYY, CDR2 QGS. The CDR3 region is CALGEQVTPSGGYWQISYTDKLIF. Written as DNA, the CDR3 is TGTGCTCTTGGGGAACAGGTGACTCCTTCGGGGGGATACTGGCAAATTTCGTACACCGATAAACTCATCTTT.

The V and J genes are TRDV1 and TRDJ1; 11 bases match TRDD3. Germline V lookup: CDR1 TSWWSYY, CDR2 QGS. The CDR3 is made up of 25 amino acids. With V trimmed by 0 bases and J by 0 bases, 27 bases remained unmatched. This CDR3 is CALGELGDPFLHSTGGYGYTDKLIF. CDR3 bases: TGTGCTCTTGGGGAACTAGGGGACCCTTTCCTACATAGTACTGGGGGATATGGGTACACCGATAAACTCATCTTT.

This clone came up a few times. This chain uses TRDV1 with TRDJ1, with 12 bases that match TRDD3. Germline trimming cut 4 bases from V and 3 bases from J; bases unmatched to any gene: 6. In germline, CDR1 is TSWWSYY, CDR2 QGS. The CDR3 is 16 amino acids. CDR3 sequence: CALGGSNWGIPDKLIF. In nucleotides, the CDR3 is TGTGCTCTTGGGGGATCCAACTGGGGGATACCCGATAAACTCATCTTT.

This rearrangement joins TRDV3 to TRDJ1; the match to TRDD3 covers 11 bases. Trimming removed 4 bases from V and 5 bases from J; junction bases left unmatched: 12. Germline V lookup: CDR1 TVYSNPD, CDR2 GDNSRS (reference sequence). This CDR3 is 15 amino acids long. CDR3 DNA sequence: TGTGCCTCCATCCAGTGGGTGGGGGATACGGATAAACTCATCTTT. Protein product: CASIQWVGDTDKLIF.

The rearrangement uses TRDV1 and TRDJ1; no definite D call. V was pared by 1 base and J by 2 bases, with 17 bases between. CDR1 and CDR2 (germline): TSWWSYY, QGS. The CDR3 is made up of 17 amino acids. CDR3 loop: CALGERAPVVGTDKLIF. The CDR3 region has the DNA TGTGCTCTTGGGGAACGAGCCCCCGTGGTTGGGACCGATAAACTCATCTTT.

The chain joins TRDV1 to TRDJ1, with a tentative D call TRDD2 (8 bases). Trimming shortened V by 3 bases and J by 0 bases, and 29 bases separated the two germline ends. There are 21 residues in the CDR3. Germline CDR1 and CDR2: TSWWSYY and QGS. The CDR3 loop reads CALGEPSYPLGGWRYTDKLIF. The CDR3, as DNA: TGTGCTCTTGGGGAGCCTTCCTATCCTCTAGGGGGATGGAGGTACACCGATAAACTCATCTTT.